This T cell receptor (beta chain) was captured in a study of CD8 T cells in Susac syndrome. A quantity of about 0.5 to 1 ug RNA underwent reverse transcription using random hexamers. It was immunoSEQ multiplex PCR that amplified TCR beta CDR3 across 54 Vbeta and 13 Jbeta. From the immunoSEQ multiplex PCR reads, TCRdb called clonotypes with MiXCR, one entry per CDR3 protein. This table has about 180,000 distinct CDR3 sequences, about 93% appearing once. V gave up 5 bases and J gave up 0 bases, with 16 bases separating them. The CDR3 sequence is 16 residues long. The chain couples TRBV12-3 or TRBV12-4 to TRBJ2-5, with D perhaps TRBD1 (6 bases). Sequencing was done on a sample of CD4+ T cells from PBMCs. The receptor's source is a human donor with Susac syndrome. The CDR3 protein is CASSDVARGYQETQYF. Here the CDR3 DNA reads TGTGCCAGCAGTGATGTTGCGAGGGGGTACCAAGAGACCCAGTACTTC.